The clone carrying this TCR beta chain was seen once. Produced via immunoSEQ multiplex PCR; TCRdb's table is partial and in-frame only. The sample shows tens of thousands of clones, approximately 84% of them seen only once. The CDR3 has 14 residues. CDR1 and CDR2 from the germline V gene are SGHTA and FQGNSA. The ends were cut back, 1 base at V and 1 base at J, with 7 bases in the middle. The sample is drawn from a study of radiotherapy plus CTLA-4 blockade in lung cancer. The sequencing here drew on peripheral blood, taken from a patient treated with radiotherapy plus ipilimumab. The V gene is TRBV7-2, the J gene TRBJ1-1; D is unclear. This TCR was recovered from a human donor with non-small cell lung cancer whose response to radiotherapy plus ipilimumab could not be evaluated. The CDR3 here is CASSLVGGNTEAFF. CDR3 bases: TGTGCCAGCAGCTTAGTAGGCGGGAACACTGAAGCTTTCTTT.